Each of the 24 T cell receptor beta chains below was sequenced from the same sample in a study of CD8 T cells in ankylosing spondylitis. Study observations and caveats: Blood from ankylosing spondylitis patients appeared to carry a characteristic roughly eight-variant TCR beta motif.

Their antigens are not known. Using its own MiXCR run on the 5' RACE reads, TCRdb lists one record per CDR3 protein. There are about 440,000 distinct CDR3 sequences in the sample; 17% occur only once, and around 0.92% lies in the top ten. Sequencing was done on a sample of blood, either unsorted or a sorted T cell fraction (not recorded which). Receptor source: a male donor with ankylosing spondylitis.

This clonotype has only a few counts. This rearrangement joins TRBV2 to TRBJ2-1, with 7 bases that match TRBD1. V trimming: 3 bases; J trimming: 9 bases; junction bases outside the gene matches: 14. Germline CDR1 reads SNHLY; CDR2 reads FYNNEI. This CDR3 has 16 residues. DNA of the CDR3: TGTGCCAGCAGTGAGCAGGGGACAGTTTTGGCTAGTGAGCAGTTCTTC. Its protein product is CASSEQGTVLASEQFF.

This clonotype has only a few counts. The chain uses TRBV28 and TRBJ2-3; 8 nucleotides match TRBD2. CDR1 is MDHEN, CDR2 SYDVKM, per germline. CDR3 size: 15 residues. J was trimmed by 0 bases and V by 5 bases; bases with no gene match: 4. CDR3 nucleotides: TGTGCCAGCAGTGGTAGCGGGGCTAGCACAGATACGCAGTATTTT. Translating gives CASSGSGASTDTQYF.

The CDR3 nucleotides read TGCAGTGCCCCTTCTCCGATGACAGGGAACACCGGGGAGCTGTTTTTT. Its translation: CSAPSPMTGNTGELFF. V gene TRBV20-1 combines with J gene TRBJ2-2, with D possibly TRBD1 on 6 matching bases. Germline V lookup: CDR1 DFQATT, CDR2 SNEGSKA (reference sequence). The CDR3 is 16 amino acids. Trimming removed 6 bases from V and 1 base from J, with 18 bases in between.

The V gene is TRBV7-9, the J gene TRBJ1-2; D uncertain. The V gene's germline CDR1 is SEHNR and CDR2 FQNEAQ (reference sequence). Trimming took 2 bases from V and 2 from J, leaving 9 bases between them. This CDR3 is built from 14 residues. CDR3 sequence (DNA): TGTGCCAGCAGCTTACTGGGAACCAACTATGGCTACACCTTC. This sequence encodes CASSLLGTNYGYTF.

This clonotype showed up just once. The rearrangement uses TRBV6-1 and TRBJ1-2, with TRBD1 matching over 11 bases. V lost 6 bases, J lost 10 bases, and 16 bases stayed unmatched. This CDR3 spans 16 amino acids. Germline CDR1 reads MNHNS; CDR2 reads SASEGT. The CDR3 sequence is CASRPSPGQGEFDYTF. The CDR3 DNA reads TGTGCCAGCAGGCCGTCACCGGGACAGGGGGAATTTGACTACACCTTC.

The chain links TRBV20-1 to TRBJ2-6; D gene unclear. Germline V gives CDR1 DFQATT, CDR2 SNEGSKA (reference sequence). Deletions cut 0 bases from V and 4 bases from J, with 25 bases between. CDR3 length equals 20 residues. CDR3 DNA: TGCAGTGCTAGAGATTTCACAGCCCTCCAACTCCCCCCAGGGGCCAACGTCCTGACTTTC. Protein sequence: CSARDFTALQLPPGANVLTF.

The chain carries TRBV11-2 and TRBJ1-2, with a weak D call TRBD1 (6 bases). The CDR3 has 15 amino acids. The germline V and J ends were trimmed by 1 base and 3 bases, with 12 bases remaining between them. Germline V gives CDR1 SGHAT, CDR2 FQNNGV. Here the CDR3 DNA reads TGTGCCAGCAGCTTAGGGTACAGGGATTACTATGGCTACACCTTC. Protein: CASSLGYRDYYGYTF.

This clonotype was seen repeatedly, ten times or more. The chain links TRBV12-3 or TRBV12-4 to TRBJ2-1; a weak D match, TRBD2 (6 bases). Trimming cost V 6 bases and J 4 bases, with 16 bases left between them. CDR3 size: 15 residues. In nucleotides, the CDR3 is TGTGCCAGCAGGATTAGCGGAGCAGGGTACAATGAGCAGTTCTTC. Translation gives CASRISGAGYNEQFF.

This chain connects TRBV7-9 to TRBJ1-3; D might be TRBD1 (5 bases). Germline lookup yields CDR1 SEHNR and CDR2 FQNEAQ (reference sequence). V was shortened by 5 bases and J by 3 bases, with 17 bases between the two germline ends. The CDR3 has 16 amino acids. The CDR3 here is CASSQSLGGRGNTIYF. DNA of the CDR3: TGTGCCAGCAGCCAATCCTTGGGGGGACGTGGAAACACCATATATTTT.

This chain connects TRBV5-6 to TRBJ1-2; D possibly corresponds to TRBD1 (5 bases). CDR1 is SGHDT and CDR2 is YYEEEE in the germline V gene. The V end lost 2 bases, the J end lost 4 bases, and 15 bases lay between the germline ends. The CDR3 loop spans 15 amino acids. In nucleotides, the CDR3 is TGTGCCAGCAGCTTCCCCCCGCCAAGGGGCTATGGCTACACCTTC. Protein product: CASSFPPPRGYGYTF.

Many counts were recorded for this clonotype. This sequence joins TRBV10-3 and TRBJ1-5; D may be TRBD1 (5 bases). Trimming removed 10 bases at V and 1 base at J, with 17 bases between. Germline assignment: CDR1 ENHRY and CDR2 SYGVKD. This CDR3 has 15 residues. CDR3 protein: CATRIGTGSNQPQHF. CDR3 sequence (DNA): TGTGCCACGCGTATCGGCACAGGAAGCAATCAGCCCCAGCATTTT.

This clonotype occurred a few times. The gene calls are TRBV3-1 and TRBJ2-7, with D perhaps matching TRBD1 (5 bases). CDR1 LGHDT and CDR2 YNNKEL come from the germline V gene (reference sequence). The CDR3 is 13 amino acids. V lost 2 bases to trimming and J lost 6 bases, with 11 bases between them. The DNA of the CDR3 is TGTGCCAGCAGCCAACGGACACTCCTCGAGCAGTACTTC. This encodes CASSQRTLLEQYF.

This clonotype occurred a few times. The V call is TRBV5-1, the J call TRBJ1-4, with D perhaps matching TRBD1 (6 bases). The germline V gene encodes CDR1 SGHRS and CDR2 YFSETQ. Trimming left V 3 bases short and J 8 bases short, with 17 bases between. The CDR3 loop spans 15 amino acids. As DNA, the CDR3 is TGCGCCAGCAGCTCCAGGGGCCTGGGTCAGGAAAAACTGTTTTTT. Translation: CASSSRGLGQEKLFF. The entire variable domain, with the rest obtained from reference TRBV5-1 and TRBJ1-4, is as follows: KAGVTQTPRYLIKTRGQQVTLSCSPISGHRSVSWYQQTPGQGLQFLFEYFSETQRNKGNFPGRFSGRQFSNSRSEMNVSTLELGDSALYLCASSSRGLGQEKLFFGSGTQLSVL.

This clonotype has at least ten counts. V is TRBV5-1 and J is TRBJ2-1, with 12 bases matching TRBD2. The CDR3 runs 15 residues. Germline CDR1 SGHRS, CDR2 YFSETQ. With 4 bases clipped from V and 8 bases from J, the junction kept 7 bases outside the gene matches. The CDR3, as DNA: TGCGCCAGCAGCCAACTAGCGGGGGGTGAATATGAGCAGTTCTTC. The encoded protein is CASSQLAGGEYEQFF.

This clonotype was recorded a few times. The rearrangement joins TRBV15 to TRBJ2-2, with 7 bases identical to TRBD2. The CDR3 length is 18 residues. The V gene's germline CDR1 is LNHNV and CDR2 YYDKDF (reference sequence). V dropped 0 bases and J dropped 4; count of bases not matched to a gene: 11. CDR3 sequence reads: CATSRDIAGGRGTGELFF. The CDR3 DNA follows: TGTGCCACCAGCAGAGATATAGCGGGCGGGCGAGGCACCGGGGAGCTGTTTTTT.

CDR3 sequence (DNA): TGTGCCAGCACCCGAAGGACTGGCTCCTACGAGCAGTACTTC. It yields the protein CASTRRTGSYEQYF. The V gene is TRBV6-1, the J gene TRBJ2-7; D is possibly TRBD2 (5 bases). V was cut by 7 bases and J by 0 bases, with 13 bases left in between. Germline V gene data show CDR1 as MNHNS and CDR2 as SASEGT. There are 14 residues in the CDR3.

This clonotype has more than one count but fewer than ten. The chain links TRBV20-1 to TRBJ1-1; perhaps TRBD1 as D (5 bases). CDR1 is DFQATT and CDR2 is SNEGSKA in the germline V gene (reference sequence). V was clipped by 3 bases and J by 5 bases, with 19 bases between them. The CDR3 contains 15 residues. The CDR3 here is CSASYTGGGWTEAFF. The CDR3 DNA follows: TGCAGTGCTAGTTACACAGGTGGAGGGTGGACTGAAGCTTTCTTT.

The sample holds many counts of this clonotype. The chain is built from TRBV5-1 and TRBJ1-6; D is perhaps TRBD1 (5 bases). The germline V gene encodes CDR1 SGHRS and CDR2 YFSETQ. With 4 bases removed from V and 6 bases from J, the gap between germline ends came to 17 bases. The CDR3 extends over 16 amino acids. CDR3 amino acids: CASSLRDFSPNSPLHF. The CDR3 DNA sequence: TGCGCCAGCAGCCTCAGGGACTTCTCTCCTAATTCACCCCTCCACTTT. The entire variable domain, with the rest obtained from reference TRBV5-1 and TRBJ1-6, is as follows: KAGVTQTPRYLIKTRGQQVTLSCSPISGHRSVSWYQQTPGQGLQFLFEYFSETQRNKGNFPGRFSGRQFSNSRSEMNVSTLELGDSALYLCASSLRDFSPNSPLHFGNGTRLTVT.

The table lists this clonotype with a few counts. The chain has TRBV18 and TRBJ2-5; possible D gene TRBD2, 5 bases. In germline, CDR1 is KGHSH, CDR2 LQKENI. This CDR3 is built from 15 residues. Trimming left V 2 bases short and J 3 bases short, with 13 bases between. As DNA, the CDR3 is TGTGCCAGCTCACCAGAAGGACTGCCGAAAGAGACCCAGTACTTC. Translation: CASSPEGLPKETQYF.

The CDR3 region has the DNA TGCAGTGCTGCGACCGGGGTTGTCTCCTACGAGCAGTACTTC. Amino acid sequence: CSAATGVVSYEQYF. The chain carries TRBV20-1 and TRBJ2-7; D is perhaps TRBD2 (5 bases). The CDR3 consists of 14 residues. Trimming left V 5 bases short and J 0 bases short, with 14 bases between. CDR1 is DFQATT, CDR2 SNEGSKA, per germline (reference sequence).

This clonotype was seen only a few times. This chain joins TRBV28 and TRBJ1-5; a weak D match, TRBD1 (6 bases). The CDR3 spans 15 residues. The ends were cut back, 5 bases at V and 2 bases at J, with 13 bases in the middle. Germline loops: CDR1 MDHEN, CDR2 SYDVKM. CDR3 DNA: TGTGCCAGCAGTCCAGCAGGGGTGGGCAATCAGCCCCAGCATTTT. Protein: CASSPAGVGNQPQHF.

V and J are TRBV6-1 and TRBJ1-3, with a tentative D call TRBD1 (5 bases). CDR1 MNHNS and CDR2 SASEGT come from the germline V gene. CDR3 length: 16 residues. Trimming took off 4 bases at V and 2 bases at J, with 15 bases between the two ends. The CDR3 region has the DNA TGTGCCAGCAGTGGGGGACGGGATCTGCCTGGAAACACCATATATTTT. Translation: CASSGGRDLPGNTIYF.

The chain employs TRBV5-1 and TRBJ1-3; D possibly corresponds to TRBD1 (5 bases). Germline CDR1 reads SGHRS; CDR2 reads YFSETQ. V was shortened by 0 bases and J by 4 bases, with 8 bases between the two germline ends. The CDR3 extends over 14 amino acids. CDR3 protein: CASSLAGFGNTIYF. CDR3 nucleotides: TGCGCCAGCAGCTTGGCAGGGTTCGGAAACACCATATATTTT.

In this sample, this clonotype turned up a few times. The V gene is TRBV5-1, the J gene TRBJ1-6; TRBD1 aligns across 10 bases. V dropped 0 bases and J dropped 4; count of bases not matched to a gene: 4. The CDR3 consists of 17 residues. CDR1 SGHRS and CDR2 YFSETQ come from the germline V gene. CDR3 loop: CASSLGQGALYNSPLHF. The CDR3 DNA follows: TGCGCCAGCAGCTTGGGACAGGGGGCTTTGTATAATTCACCCCTCCACTTT.